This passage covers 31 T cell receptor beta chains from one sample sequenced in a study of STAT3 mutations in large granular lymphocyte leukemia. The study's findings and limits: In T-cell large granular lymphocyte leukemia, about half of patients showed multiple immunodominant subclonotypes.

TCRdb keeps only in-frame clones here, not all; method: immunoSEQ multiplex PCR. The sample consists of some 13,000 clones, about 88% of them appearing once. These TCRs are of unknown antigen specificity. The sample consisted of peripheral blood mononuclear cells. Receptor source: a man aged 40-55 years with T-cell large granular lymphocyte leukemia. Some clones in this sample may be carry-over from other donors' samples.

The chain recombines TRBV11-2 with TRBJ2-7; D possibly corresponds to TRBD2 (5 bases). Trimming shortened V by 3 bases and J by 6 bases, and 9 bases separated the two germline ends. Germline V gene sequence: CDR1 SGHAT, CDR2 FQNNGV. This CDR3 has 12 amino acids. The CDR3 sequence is CASSFGGGEQYF. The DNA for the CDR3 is TGTGCCAGCAGCTTTGGAGGCGGCGAGCAGTACTTC.

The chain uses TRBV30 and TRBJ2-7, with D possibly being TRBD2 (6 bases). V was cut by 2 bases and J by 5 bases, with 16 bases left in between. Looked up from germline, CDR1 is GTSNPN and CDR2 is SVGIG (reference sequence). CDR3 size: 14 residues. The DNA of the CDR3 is TGTGCCTGGAGTATGGTGCGGGGTTTCGACGAGCAGTACTTC. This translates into CAWSMVRGFDEQYF.

The CDR3 is CSVEAGRGREAFF. The DNA for the CDR3 is TGCAGCGTTGAAGCGGGAAGGGGGCGCGAAGCTTTCTTT. This sequence joins TRBV29-1 and TRBJ1-1; TRBD1 matches 7 bases. CDR1 SQVTM and CDR2 ANQGSEA come from the germline V gene. This CDR3 is 13 amino acids long. The trim removed 1 base at V and 8 bases at J, leaving 7 bases unmatched.

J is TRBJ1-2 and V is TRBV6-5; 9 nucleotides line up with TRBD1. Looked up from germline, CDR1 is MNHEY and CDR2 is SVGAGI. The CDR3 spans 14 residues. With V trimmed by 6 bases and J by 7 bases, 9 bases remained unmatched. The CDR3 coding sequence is TGTGCCAGCAGCTCGGGACAGGGAAAAGGTGGCTACACCTTC. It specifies CASSSGQGKGGYTF.

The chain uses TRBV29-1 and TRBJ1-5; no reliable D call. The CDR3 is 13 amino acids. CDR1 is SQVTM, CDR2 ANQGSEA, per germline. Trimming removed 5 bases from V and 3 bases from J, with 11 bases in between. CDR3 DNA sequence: TGCAGCGTTCGAGGAGATTCCAATCAGCCCCAGCATTTT. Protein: CSVRGDSNQPQHF.

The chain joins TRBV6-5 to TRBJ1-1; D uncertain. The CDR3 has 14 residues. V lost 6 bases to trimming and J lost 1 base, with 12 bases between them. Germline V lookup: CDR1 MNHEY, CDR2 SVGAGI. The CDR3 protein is CASRTDITNTEAFF. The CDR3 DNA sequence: TGTGCCAGCAGAACCGACATAACGAACACTGAAGCTTTCTTT.

The DNA for the CDR3 is TGTGCCAGCAGTTACTCCCCGGACGGCCCCAACACCTTC. Its protein product is CASSYSPDGPNTF. The chain recombines TRBV6-7 with TRBJ1-2; no firm D call. TRBV6-7 is reported as an ORF; its role is uncertain. Trimming stripped 0 bases from V and 12 bases from J, with 14 bases between. The CDR3 sequence is 13 residues long.

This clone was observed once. In nucleotides, the CDR3 is TGTGACTCCACTGAAGCTTTCTTT. Encoded protein: CDSTEAFF. V and J are TRBV7-3 and TRBJ1-1; no reliable D call. Germline assignment: CDR1 SGHTA and CDR2 FQGTGA. This CDR3 is 8 amino acids long.

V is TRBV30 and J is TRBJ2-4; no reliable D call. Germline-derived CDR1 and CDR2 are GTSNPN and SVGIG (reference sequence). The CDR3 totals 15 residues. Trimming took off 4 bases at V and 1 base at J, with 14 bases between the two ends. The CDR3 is CAWTGKEPAKNIQYF. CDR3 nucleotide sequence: TGTGCCTGGACTGGGAAGGAGCCGGCCAAAAACATTCAGTACTTC.

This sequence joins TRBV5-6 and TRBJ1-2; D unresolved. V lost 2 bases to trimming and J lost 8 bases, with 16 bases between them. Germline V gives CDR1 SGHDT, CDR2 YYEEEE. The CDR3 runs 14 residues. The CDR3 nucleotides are TGTGCCAGCAGCTTTGGCAGGACTGAACGGGGCTACACCTTC. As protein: CASSFGRTERGYTF.

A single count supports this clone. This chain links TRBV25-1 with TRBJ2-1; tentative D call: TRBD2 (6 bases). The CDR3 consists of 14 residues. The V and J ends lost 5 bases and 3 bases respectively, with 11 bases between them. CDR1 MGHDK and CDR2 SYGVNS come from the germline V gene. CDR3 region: CASSLSGDYNEQFF. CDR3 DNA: TGTGCCAGCAGTCTTAGCGGTGACTACAATGAGCAGTTCTTC.

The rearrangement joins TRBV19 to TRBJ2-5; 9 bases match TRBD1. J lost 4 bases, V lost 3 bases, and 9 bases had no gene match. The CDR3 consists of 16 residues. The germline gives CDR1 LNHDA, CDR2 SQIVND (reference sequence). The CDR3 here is CASSILPGQGIETQYF. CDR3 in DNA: TGTGCCAGTAGTATTCTCCCAGGACAGGGGATAGAGACCCAGTACTTC.

The CDR3: CASSPWTGEETQYF. In DNA form, the CDR3 reads TGTGCCAGCAGCCCCTGGACAGGAGAAGAGACCCAGTACTTC. V gene TRBV7-9 combines with J gene TRBJ2-5; TRBD1 matches 7 bases. The CDR3 spans 14 residues. CDR1 and CDR2 (germline): SEHNR, FQNEAQ (reference sequence). Trimming at V came to 5 bases and at J to 3 bases, leaving 6 bases not matched to a gene.

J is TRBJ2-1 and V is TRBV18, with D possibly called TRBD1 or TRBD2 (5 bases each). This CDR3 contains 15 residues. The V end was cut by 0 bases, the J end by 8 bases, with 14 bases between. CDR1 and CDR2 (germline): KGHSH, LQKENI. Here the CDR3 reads CASSPPTTRGHEQFF. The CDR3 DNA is TGTGCCAGCTCACCACCGACGACAAGGGGACATGAGCAGTTCTTC. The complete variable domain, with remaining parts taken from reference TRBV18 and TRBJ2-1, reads NAGVMQNPRHLVRRRGQEARLRCSPMKGHSHVYWYRQLPEEGLKFMVYLQKENIIDESGMPKERFSAEFPKEGPSILRIQQVVRGDSAAYFCASSPPTTRGHEQFFGPGTRLTVL.

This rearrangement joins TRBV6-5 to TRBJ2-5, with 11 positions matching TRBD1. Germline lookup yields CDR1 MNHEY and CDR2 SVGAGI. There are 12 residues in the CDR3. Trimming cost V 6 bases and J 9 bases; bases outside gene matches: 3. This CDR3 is CASSGTGGAQYF. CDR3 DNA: TGTGCCAGCAGCGGGACAGGGGGAGCCCAGTACTTC.

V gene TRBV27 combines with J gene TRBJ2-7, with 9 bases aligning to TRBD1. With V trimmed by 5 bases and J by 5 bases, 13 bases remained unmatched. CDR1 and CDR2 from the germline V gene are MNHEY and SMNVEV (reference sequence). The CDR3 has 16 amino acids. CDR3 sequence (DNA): TGTGCCAGCAGTAAATACCTCGGGACAGGGTCCGACGAGCAGTACTTC. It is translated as CASSKYLGTGSDEQYF.

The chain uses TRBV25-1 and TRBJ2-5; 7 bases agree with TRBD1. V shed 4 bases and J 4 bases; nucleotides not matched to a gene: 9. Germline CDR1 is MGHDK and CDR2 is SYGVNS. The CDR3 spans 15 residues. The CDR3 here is CASSGGDRVRETQYF. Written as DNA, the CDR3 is TGTGCCAGCAGTGGAGGGGACAGAGTAAGAGAGACCCAGTACTTC.

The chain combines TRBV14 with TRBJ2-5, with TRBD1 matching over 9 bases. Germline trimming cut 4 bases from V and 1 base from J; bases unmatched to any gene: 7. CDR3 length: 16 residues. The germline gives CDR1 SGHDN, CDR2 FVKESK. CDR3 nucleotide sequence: TGTGCCAGCAGCCCGATGGGGACAGGGACCCAAGAGACCCAGTACTTC. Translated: CASSPMGTGTQETQYF.

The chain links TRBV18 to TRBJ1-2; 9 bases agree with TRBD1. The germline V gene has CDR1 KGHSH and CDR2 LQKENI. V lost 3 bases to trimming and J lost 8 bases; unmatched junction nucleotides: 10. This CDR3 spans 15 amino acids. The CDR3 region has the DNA TGTGCCAGCTCACCGGGGGACAGGGCCATATGGGGCTACACCTTC. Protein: CASSPGDRAIWGYTF.

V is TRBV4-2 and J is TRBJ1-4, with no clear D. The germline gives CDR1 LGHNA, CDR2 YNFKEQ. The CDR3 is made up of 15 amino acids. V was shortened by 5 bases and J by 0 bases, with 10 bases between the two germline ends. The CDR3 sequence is CASSSSATTNEKLFF. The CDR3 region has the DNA TGTGCCAGCAGCAGTTCGGCAACAACTAATGAAAAACTGTTTTTT.

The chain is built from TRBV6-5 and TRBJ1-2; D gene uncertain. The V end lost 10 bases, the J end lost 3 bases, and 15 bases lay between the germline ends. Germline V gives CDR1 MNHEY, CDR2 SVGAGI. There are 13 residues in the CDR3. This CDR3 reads CAIRQGKDYGYTF. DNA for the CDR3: TGTGCCATCCGTCAAGGAAAGGACTATGGCTACACCTTC.

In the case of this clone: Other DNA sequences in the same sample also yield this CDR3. The CDR3: CASSQAYEQYF. The CDR3 region has the DNA TGTGCCAGCAGCCAAGCGTACGAGCAGTACTTC. The chain has TRBV7-2 and TRBJ2-7; D gene ambiguous. There are 11 residues in the CDR3. The ends were cut back, 5 bases at V and 4 bases at J, with 6 bases in the middle. Per the germline V gene, CDR1 is SGHTA and CDR2 is FQGNSA.

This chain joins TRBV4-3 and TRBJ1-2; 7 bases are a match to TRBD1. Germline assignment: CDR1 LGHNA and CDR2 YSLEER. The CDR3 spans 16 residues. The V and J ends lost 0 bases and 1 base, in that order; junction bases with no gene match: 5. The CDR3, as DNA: TGCGCCAGCAGCCAAGATTCGGGACAGAATAACTATGGCTACACCTTC. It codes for CASSQDSGQNNYGYTF.

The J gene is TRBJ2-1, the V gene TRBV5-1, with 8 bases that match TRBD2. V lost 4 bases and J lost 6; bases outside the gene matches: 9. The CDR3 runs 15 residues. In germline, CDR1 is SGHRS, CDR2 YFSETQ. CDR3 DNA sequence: TGCGCCAGCAGCCTGGGACTAGGTCTCTCCAATGAGCAGTTCTTC. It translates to CASSLGLGLSNEQFF.

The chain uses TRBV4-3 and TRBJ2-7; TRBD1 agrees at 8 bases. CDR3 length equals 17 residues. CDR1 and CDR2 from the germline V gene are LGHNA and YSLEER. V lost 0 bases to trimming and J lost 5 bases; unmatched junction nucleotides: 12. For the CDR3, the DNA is TGCGCCAGCAGCCAAGACTCGGCAGGGGGCCTGGTCAACGAGCAGTACTTC. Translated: CASSQDSAGGLVNEQYF.

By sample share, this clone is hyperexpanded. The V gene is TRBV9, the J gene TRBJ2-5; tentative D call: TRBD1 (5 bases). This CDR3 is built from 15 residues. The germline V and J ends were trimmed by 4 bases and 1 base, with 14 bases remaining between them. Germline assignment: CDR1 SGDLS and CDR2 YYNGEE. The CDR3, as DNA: TGTGCCAGCAGCTCAGGGCACTTCCTCCAAGAGACCCAGTACTTC. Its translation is CASSSGHFLQETQYF.

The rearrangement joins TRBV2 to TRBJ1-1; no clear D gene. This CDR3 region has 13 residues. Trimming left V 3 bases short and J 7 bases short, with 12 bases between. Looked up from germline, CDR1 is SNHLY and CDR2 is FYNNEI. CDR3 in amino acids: CASSDFIRGEAFF. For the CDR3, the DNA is TGTGCCAGCAGTGACTTTATCAGAGGTGAAGCTTTCTTT.

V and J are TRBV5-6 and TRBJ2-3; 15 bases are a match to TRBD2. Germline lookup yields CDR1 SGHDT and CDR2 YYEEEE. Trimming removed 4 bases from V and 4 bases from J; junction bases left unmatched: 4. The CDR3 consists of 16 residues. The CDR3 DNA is TGTGCCAGCAGCAGGACTAGCGGGGGGGATGCAGATACGCAGTATTTT. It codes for CASSRTSGGDADTQYF.

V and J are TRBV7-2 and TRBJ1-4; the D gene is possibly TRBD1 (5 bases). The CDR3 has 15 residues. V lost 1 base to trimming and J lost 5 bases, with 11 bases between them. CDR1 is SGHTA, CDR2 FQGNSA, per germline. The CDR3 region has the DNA TGTGCCAGCAGCTTAGGGTCGACAGCGAATGAAAAACTGTTTTTT. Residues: CASSLGSTANEKLFF. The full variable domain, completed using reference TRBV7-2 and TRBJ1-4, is GAGVSQSPSNKVTEKGKDVELRCDPISGHTALYWYRQSLGQGLEFLIYFQGNSAPDKSGLPSDRFSAERTGGSVSTLTIQRTQQEDSAVYLCASSLGSTANEKLFFGSGTQLSVL.

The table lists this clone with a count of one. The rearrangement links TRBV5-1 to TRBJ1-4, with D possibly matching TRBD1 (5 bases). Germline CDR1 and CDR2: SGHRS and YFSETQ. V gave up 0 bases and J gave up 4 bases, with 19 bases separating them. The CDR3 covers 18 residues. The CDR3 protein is CASSLELSAGGFNEKLFF. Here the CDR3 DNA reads TGCGCCAGCAGCTTGGAGTTGTCGGCGGGGGGATTTAATGAAAAACTGTTTTTT.

The CDR3 DNA reads TGTGCCAGCAGAGCAGGGGGGGGGCCGGATACGCAGTATTTT. This translates into CASRAGGGPDTQYF. The chain joins TRBV11-2 to TRBJ2-3, with D perhaps being TRBD1 or TRBD2 (7 bases each). The CDR3 runs 14 residues. Germline V gene lookup returns CDR1 SGHAT and CDR2 FQNNGV. Trimming took 6 bases from V and 6 from J, leaving 16 bases between them. The entire variable domain, with the rest obtained from reference TRBV11-2 and TRBJ2-3, is as follows: EAGVAQSPRYKIIEKRQSVAFWCNPISGHATLYWYQQILGQGPKLLIQFQNNGVVDDSQLPKDRFSAERLKGVDSTLKIQPAKLEDSAVYLCASRAGGGPDTQYFGPGTRLTVL.